This TCR beta chain comes out of a study of blood T cells in healthy people across ages. Together with a sample-barcoded 5' primer, a J-beta primer mix was included in a second PCR lasting about 7 to 11 cycles. A single record per CDR3 protein comes from TCRdb applying MiXCR to the 5' RACE reads. The table shows 580,000 or so distinct CDR3 sequences, with more than 45% occurring only once. There are many counts of this clonotype. V lost 0 bases and J 3 bases, leaving 6 bases between the germline ends. Germline values: CDR1 MNHEY, CDR2 SVGAGI. The CDR3 runs 13 residues. The receptor was derived from an elderly man in good health. This chain joins TRBV6-5 and TRBJ2-7; D is ambiguous. Material: blood. CDR3 in DNA: TGTGCCAGCAGTTACTCGCCTGACTACGAGCAGTACTTC. Its protein is CASSYSPDYEQYF.